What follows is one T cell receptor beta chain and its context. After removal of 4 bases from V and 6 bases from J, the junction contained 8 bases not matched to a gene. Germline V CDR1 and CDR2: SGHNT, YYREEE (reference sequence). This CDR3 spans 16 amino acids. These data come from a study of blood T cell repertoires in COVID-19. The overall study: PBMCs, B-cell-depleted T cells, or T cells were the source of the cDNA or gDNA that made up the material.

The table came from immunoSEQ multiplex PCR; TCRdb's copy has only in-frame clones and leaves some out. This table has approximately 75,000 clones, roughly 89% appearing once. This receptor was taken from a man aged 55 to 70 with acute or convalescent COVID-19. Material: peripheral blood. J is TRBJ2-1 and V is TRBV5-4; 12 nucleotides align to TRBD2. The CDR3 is CASSTSSGGAVNEQFF. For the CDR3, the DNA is TGTGCCAGCAGCACTTCTAGCGGGGGGGCCGTCAATGAGCAGTTCTTC.